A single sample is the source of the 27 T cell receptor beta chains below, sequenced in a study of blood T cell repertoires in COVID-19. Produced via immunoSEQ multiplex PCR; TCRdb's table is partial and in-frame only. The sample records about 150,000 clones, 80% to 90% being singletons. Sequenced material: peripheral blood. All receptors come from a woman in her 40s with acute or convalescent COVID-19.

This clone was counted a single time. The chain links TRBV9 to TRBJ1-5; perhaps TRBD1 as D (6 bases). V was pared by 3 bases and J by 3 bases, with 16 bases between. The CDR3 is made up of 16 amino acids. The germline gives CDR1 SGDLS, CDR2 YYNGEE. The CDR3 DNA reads TGTGCCAGCAGCGAAGAGGGGGGGGTCGACAATCAGCCCCAGCATTTT. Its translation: CASSEEGGVDNQPQHF.

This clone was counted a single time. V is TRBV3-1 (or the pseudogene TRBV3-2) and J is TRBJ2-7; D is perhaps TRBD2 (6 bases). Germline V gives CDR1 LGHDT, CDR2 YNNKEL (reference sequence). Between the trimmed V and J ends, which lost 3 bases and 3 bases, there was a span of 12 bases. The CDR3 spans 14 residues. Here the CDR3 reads CASSHRAGIYEQYF. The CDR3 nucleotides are TGTGCCAGCAGCCATAGGGCGGGGATCTACGAGCAGTACTTC.

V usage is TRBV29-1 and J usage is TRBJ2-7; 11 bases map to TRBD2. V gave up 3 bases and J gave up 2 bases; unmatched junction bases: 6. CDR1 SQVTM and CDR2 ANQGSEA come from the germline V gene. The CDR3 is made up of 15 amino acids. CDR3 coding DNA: TGCAGCGTTGAGGAGACTAGCGGGGCACCCTACGAGCAGTACTTC. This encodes CSVEETSGAPYEQYF.

The CDR3 DNA reads as TGTGCCATCACTAGCGGAAACACAGATACGCAGTATTTT. Translation gives CAITSGNTDTQYF. This chain links TRBV10-3 with TRBJ2-3; 7 bases match TRBD2. The junction had 3 bases not matched to a gene; V was cut back by 7 bases and J by 2 bases. The CDR3 consists of 13 residues. Germline CDR1 and CDR2: ENHRY and SYGVKD.

The chain's CDR3 is CASSSLWDRGDEQFF. The CDR3 DNA sequence: TGTGCCAGCAGCTCCCTCTGGGACAGAGGCGATGAGCAGTTCTTC. The rearrangement uses TRBV11-3 and TRBJ2-1, with TRBD1 matching 7 bases. Per the germline V gene, CDR1 is SGHNT and CDR2 is YENEEA. CDR3 length: 15 residues. V trimming: 4 bases; J trimming: 8 bases; junction bases outside the gene matches: 11.

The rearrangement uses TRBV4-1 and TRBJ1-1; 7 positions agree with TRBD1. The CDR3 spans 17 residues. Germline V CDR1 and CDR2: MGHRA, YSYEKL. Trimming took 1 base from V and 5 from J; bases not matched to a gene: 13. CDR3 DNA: TGCGCCAGCAGCCAAGTCCGCATGGGCAGGGGGATTACTGAAGCTTTCTTT. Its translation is CASSQVRMGRGITEAFF.

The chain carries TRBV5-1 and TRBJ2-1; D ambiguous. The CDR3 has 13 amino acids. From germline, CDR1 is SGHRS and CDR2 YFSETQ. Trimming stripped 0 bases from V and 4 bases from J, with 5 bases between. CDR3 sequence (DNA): TGCGCCAGCAGCTTGGTTTCGTACAATGAGCAGTTCTTC. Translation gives CASSLVSYNEQFF. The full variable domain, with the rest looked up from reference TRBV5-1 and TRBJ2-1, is KAGVTQTPRYLIKTRGQQVTLSCSPISGHRSVSWYQQTPGQGLQFLFEYFSETQRNKGNFPGRFSGRQFSNSRSEMNVSTLELGDSALYLCASSLVSYNEQFFGPGTRLTVL.

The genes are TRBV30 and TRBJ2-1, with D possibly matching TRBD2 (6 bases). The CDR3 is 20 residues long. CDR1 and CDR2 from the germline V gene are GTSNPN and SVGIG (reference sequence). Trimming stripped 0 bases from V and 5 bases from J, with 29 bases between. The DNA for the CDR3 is TGTGCCTGGAGTGTAGGCAATCCTTGGGGGACTGCAGGACGGGACAATGAGCAGTTCTTC. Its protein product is CAWSVGNPWGTAGRDNEQFF.

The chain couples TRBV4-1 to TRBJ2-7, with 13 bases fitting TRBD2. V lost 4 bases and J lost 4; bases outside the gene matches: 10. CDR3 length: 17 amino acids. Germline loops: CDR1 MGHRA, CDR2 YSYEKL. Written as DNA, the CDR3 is TGCGCCAGCAGCCGATCGACTAGCGGGGGGAAGAGATACGAGCAGTACTTC. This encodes CASSRSTSGGKRYEQYF.

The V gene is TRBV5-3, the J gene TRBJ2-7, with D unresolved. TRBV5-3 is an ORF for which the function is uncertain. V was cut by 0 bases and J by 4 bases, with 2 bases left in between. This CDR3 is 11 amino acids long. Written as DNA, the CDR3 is TGTGCCAGAAGCTTGGCTTACGAGCAGTACTTC. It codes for CARSLAYEQYF.

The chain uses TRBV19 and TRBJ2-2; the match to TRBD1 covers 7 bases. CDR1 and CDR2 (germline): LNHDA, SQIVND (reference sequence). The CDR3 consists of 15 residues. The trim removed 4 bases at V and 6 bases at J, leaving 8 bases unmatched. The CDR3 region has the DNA TGTGCCAGTAGTACCTCAACAGGGGTACCCGGGGAGCTGTTTTTT. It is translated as CASSTSTGVPGELFF.

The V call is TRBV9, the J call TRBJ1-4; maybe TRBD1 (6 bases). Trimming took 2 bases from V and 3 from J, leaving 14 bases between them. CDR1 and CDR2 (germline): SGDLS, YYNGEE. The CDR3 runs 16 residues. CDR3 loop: CASSVRAGVPNEKLFF. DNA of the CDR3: TGTGCCAGCAGCGTGAGGGCAGGGGTCCCTAATGAAAAACTGTTTTTT.

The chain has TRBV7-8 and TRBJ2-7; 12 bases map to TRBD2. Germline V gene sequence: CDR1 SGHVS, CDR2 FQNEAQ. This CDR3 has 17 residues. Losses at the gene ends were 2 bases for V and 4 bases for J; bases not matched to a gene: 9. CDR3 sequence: CASSLTSGGTIAYEQYF. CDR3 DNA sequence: TGTGCCAGCAGCTTAACTAGCGGGGGGACAATCGCATACGAGCAGTACTTC.

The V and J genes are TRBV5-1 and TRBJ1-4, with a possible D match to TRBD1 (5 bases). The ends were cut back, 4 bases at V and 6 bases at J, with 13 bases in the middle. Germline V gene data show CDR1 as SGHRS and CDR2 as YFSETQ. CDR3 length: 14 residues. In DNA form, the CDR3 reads TGCGCCAGCAGCATCCAGGGTAGGGATGAAAAACTGTTTTTT. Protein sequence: CASSIQGRDEKLFF.

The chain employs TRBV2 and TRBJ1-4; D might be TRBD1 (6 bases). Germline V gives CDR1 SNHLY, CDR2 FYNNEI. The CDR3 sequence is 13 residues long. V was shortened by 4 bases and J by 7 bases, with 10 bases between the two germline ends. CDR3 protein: CASSGDISEKLFF. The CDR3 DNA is TGTGCCAGCAGTGGGGACATCAGTGAAAAACTGTTTTTT. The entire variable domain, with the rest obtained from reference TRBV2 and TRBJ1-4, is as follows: EPEVTQTPSHQVTQMGQEVILRCVPISNHLYFYWYRQILGQKVEFLVSFYNNEISEKSEIFDDQFSVERPDGSNFTLKIRSTKLEDSAMYFCASSGDISEKLFFGSGTQLSVL.

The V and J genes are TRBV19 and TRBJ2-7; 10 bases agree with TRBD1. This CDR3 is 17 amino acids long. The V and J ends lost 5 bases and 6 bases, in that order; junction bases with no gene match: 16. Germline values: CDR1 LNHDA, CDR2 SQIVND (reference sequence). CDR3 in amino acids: CASSPFQAGQGLAEQYF. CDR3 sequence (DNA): TGTGCCAGTAGTCCCTTTCAAGCGGGACAGGGGCTTGCCGAGCAGTACTTC.

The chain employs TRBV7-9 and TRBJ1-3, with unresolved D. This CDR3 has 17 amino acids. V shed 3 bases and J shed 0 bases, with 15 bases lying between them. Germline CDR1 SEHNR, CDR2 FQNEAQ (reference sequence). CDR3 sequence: CASSLTKPLDSGNTIYF. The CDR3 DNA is TGTGCCAGCAGCTTGACAAAGCCCTTGGACTCTGGAAACACCATATATTTT.

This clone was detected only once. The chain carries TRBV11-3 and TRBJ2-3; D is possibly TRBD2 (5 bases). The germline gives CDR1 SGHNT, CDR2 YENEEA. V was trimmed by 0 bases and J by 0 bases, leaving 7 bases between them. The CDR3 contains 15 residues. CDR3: CASSLDGRSTDTQYF. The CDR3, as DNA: TGTGCCAGCAGCTTAGATGGGAGAAGCACAGATACGCAGTATTTT.

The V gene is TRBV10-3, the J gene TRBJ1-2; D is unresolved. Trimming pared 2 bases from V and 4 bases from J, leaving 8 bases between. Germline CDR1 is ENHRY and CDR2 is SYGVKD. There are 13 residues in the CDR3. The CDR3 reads CAISEGPIYGYTF. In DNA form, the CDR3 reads TGTGCCATCAGTGAGGGCCCGATCTATGGCTACACCTTC.

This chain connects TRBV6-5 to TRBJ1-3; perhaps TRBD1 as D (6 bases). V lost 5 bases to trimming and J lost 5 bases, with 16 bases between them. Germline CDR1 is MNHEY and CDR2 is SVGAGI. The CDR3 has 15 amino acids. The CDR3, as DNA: TGTGCCAGCAGTAGTATTGAGGGGGATAGAAACACCATATATTTT. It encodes CASSSIEGDRNTIYF.

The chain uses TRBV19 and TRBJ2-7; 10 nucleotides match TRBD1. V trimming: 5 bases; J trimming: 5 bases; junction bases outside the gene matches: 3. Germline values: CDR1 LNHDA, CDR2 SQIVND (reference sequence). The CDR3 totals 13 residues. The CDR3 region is CASSPGTGDEQYF. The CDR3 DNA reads TGTGCCAGTAGTCCCGGGACAGGGGACGAGCAGTACTTC.

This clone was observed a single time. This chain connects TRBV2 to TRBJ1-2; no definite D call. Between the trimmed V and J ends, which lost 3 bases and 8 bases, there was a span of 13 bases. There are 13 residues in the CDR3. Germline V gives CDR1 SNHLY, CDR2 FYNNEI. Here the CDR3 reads CASSEEGSRGYTF. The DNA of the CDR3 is TGTGCCAGCAGTGAGGAGGGATCTCGCGGCTACACCTTC.

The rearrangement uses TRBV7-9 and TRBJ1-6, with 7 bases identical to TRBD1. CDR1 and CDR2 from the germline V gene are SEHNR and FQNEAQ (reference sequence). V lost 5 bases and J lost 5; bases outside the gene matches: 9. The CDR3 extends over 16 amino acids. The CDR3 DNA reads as TGTGCCAGCAGCGTAGATAGAACAGGGGATAATTCACCCCTCCACTTT. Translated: CASSVDRTGDNSPLHF.

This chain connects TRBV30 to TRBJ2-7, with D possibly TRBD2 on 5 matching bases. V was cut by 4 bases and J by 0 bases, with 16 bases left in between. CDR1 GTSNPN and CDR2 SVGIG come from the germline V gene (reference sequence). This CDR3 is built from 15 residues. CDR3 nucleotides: TGTGCCTGGAAGCCGGGCGGGTTCCTCTCCTACGAGCAGTACTTC. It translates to CAWKPGGFLSYEQYF.

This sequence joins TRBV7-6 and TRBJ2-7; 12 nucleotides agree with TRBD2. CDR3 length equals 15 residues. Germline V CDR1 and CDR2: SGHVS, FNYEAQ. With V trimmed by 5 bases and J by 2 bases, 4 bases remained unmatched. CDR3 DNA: TGTGCCAGCAGCAGAACTAGCGGGGGGCCCTACGAGCAGTACTTC. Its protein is CASSRTSGGPYEQYF.

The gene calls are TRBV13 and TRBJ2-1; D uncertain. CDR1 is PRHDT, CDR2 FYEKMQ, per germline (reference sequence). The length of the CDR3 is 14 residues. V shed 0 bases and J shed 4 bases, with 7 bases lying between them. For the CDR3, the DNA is TGTGCCAGCAGCTTAGGCAGGCTGTACAATGAGCAGTTCTTC. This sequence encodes CASSLGRLYNEQFF.

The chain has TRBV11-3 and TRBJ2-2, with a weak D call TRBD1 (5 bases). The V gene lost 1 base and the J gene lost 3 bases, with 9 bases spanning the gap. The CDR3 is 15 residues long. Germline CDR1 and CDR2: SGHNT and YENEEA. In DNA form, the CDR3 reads TGTGCCAGCAGCTTAGTGGCCAGGGACACCGGGGAGCTGTTTTTT. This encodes CASSLVARDTGELFF.